These 6 T cell receptor beta chains originate from one sample sequenced in a study of shared clonotypes between healthy human individuals. Generated by immunoSEQ multiplex PCR, the TCRdb table keeps only in-frame clones and is missing some. Among roughly 2.5 million clones, around nine tenths were seen once, and the ten largest hold more than 0.12%. Sequencing was done on a sample of naive CD4+ T cells sorted from blood. Subset: CD45RA+ positively selected. The origin of the receptors is a man aged 18 to 30 in good health.

This chain links TRBV6-5 with TRBJ1-1, with 8 bases matching TRBD1. The CDR3 loop spans 13 amino acids. CDR1 and CDR2 (germline): MNHEY, SVGAGI. With 7 bases clipped from V and 1 base from J, the junction kept 2 bases outside the gene matches. CDR3 residues: CASTGTGNTEAFF. The CDR3 DNA reads TGTGCCAGCACAGGGACAGGGAACACTGAAGCTTTCTTT.

The rearrangement joins TRBV7-9 to TRBJ2-2; TRBD1 aligns across 7 bases. The CDR3 loop spans 18 amino acids. Germline loops: CDR1 SEHNR, CDR2 FQNEAQ (reference sequence). Trimming cost V 2 bases and J 5 bases; bases outside gene matches: 14. The CDR3 is CASSLSATGRSTTGELFF. CDR3 nucleotide sequence: TGTGCCAGCAGCTTATCGGCGACAGGGCGTTCAACAACCGGGGAGCTGTTTTTT.

As for this clone: Other DNA sequences in the sample encode the same CDR3. The V and J genes are TRBV7-3 and TRBJ2-1, with 9 positions matching TRBD1. CDR3 length: 15 residues. Per germline, CDR1 SGHTA and CDR2 FQGTGA. Trimming removed 3 bases from V and 4 bases from J; junction bases left unmatched: 4. The chain's CDR3 is CASSLGQGPYNEQFF. Written as DNA, the CDR3 is TGTGCCAGCAGCTTGGGACAGGGCCCTTACAATGAGCAGTTCTTC.

The rearrangement links TRBV28 to TRBJ1-4; 7 bases fit TRBD1. Germline V CDR1 and CDR2: MDHEN, SYDVKM. The CDR3 is made up of 17 amino acids. The ends lost 7 bases at V and 0 bases at J; junction bases unmatched: 11. CDR3 amino acids: CASTKDRRSATNEKLFF. CDR3 DNA: TGTGCCAGCACCAAGGACAGGAGGAGTGCAACTAATGAAAAACTGTTTTTT.

The chain uses TRBV30 and TRBJ1-2; D gene unclear. Germline CDR1 and CDR2: GTSNPN and SVGIG (reference sequence). Trimming pared 3 bases from V and 5 bases from J, leaving 25 bases between. The CDR3 extends over 17 amino acids. The CDR3 sequence is CAWRHRVGAYPSYGYTF. The CDR3 nucleotides are TGTGCCTGGAGACACCGTGTGGGTGCTTACCCTTCTTATGGCTACACCTTC.

This clone appeared a single time. V gene TRBV29-1 combines with J gene TRBJ2-7; D call uncertain. CDR3 length equals 15 residues. Germline CDR1 and CDR2: SQVTM and ANQGSEA. Between the trimmed V and J ends, which lost 4 bases and 0 bases, there was a span of 16 bases. As DNA, the CDR3 is TGCAGCGTTGTTCTTTCCGAGAGGAGCTCCTACGAGCAGTACTTC. Amino acids: CSVVLSERSSYEQYF.